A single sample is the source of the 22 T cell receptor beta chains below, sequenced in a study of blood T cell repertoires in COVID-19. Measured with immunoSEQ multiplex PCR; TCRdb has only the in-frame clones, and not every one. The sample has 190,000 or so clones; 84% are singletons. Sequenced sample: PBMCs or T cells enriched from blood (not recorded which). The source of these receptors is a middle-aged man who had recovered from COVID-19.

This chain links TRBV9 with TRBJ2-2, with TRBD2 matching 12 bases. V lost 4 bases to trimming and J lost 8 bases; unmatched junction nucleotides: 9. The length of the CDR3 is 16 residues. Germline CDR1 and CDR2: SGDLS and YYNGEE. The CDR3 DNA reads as TGTGCCAGCAGCCCCCGGACTAGCGGGGCCCTGGGGGAGCTGTTTTTT. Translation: CASSPRTSGALGELFF.

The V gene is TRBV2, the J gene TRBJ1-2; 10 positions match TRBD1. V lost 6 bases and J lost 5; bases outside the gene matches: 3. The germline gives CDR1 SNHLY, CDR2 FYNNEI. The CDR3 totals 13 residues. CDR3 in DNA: TGTGCCAGCAGGGGACAGGGGAGGTATGGCTACACCTTC. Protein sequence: CASRGQGRYGYTF.

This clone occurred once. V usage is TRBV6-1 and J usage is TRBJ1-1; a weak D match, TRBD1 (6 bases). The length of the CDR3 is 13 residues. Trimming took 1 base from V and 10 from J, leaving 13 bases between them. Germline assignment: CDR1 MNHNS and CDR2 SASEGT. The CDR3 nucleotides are TGTGCCAGCAGTGAAGGAGGCAGGGGAGTAGCTTTCTTT. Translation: CASSEGGRGVAFF.

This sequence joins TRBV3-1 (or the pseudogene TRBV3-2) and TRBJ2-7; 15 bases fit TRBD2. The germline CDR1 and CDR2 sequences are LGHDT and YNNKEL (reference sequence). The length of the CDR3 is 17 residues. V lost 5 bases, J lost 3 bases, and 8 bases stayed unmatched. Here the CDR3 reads CASSLGLAGGLYYEQYF. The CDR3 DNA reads TGTGCCAGCAGCTTGGGACTAGCGGGGGGCCTTTACTACGAGCAGTACTTC.

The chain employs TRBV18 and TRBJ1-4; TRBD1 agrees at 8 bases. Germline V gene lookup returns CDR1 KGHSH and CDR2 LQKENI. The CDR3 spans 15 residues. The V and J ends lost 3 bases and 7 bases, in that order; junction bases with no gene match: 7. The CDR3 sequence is CASSPDRVRGEKLFF. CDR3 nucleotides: TGTGCCAGCTCACCGGACAGGGTCCGCGGTGAAAAACTGTTTTTT.

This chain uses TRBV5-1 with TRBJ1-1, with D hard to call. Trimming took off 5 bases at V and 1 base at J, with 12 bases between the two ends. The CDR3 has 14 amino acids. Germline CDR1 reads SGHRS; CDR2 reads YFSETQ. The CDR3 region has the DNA TGCGCCAGCAGGTCCCCGGGGTCGAACACTGAAGCTTTCTTT. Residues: CASRSPGSNTEAFF.

The CDR3 reads CASSAGTAGNTIYF. In nucleotides, the CDR3 is TGTGCCAGTAGTGCTGGGACAGCTGGAAACACCATATATTTT. The rearrangement uses TRBV19 and TRBJ1-3, with TRBD1 matching 7 bases. V shed 5 bases and J 2 bases; nucleotides not matched to a gene: 3. Germline CDR1 LNHDA, CDR2 SQIVND (reference sequence). CDR3 length: 14 residues. Looking up the rest from reference TRBV19 and TRBJ1-3 gives the full variable domain: DGGITQSPKYLFRKEGQNVTLSCEQNLNHDAMYWYRQDPGQGLRLIYYSQIVNDFQKGDIAEGYSVSREKKESFPLTVTSAQKNPTAFYLCASSAGTAGNTIYFGEGSWLTVV.

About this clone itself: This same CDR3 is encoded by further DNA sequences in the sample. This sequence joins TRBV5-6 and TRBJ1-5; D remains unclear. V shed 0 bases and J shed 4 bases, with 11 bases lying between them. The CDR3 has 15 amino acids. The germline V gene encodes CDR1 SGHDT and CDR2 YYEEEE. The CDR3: CASSLGGFGNQPQHF. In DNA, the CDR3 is TGTGCCAGCAGCTTGGGCGGGTTTGGTAATCAGCCCCAGCATTTT.

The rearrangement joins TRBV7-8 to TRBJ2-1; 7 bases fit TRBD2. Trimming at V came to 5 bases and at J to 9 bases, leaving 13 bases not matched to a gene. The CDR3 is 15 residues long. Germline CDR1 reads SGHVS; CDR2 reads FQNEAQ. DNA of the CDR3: TGTGCCAGCAGCCTAGGAACATGGGGGGGGAGTGAGCAGTTCTTC. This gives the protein CASSLGTWGGSEQFF.

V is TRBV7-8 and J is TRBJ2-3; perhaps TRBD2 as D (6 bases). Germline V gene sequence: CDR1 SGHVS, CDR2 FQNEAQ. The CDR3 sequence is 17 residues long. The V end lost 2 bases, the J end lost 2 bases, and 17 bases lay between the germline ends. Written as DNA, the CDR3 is TGTGCCAGCAGCTTATCCCCTAACGGAGGGGCCACAGATACGCAGTATTTT. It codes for CASSLSPNGGATDTQYF. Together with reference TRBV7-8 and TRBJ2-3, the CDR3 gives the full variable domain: GAGVSQSPRYKVAKRGQDVALRCDPISGHVSLFWYQQALGQGPEFLTYFQNEAQLDKSGLPSDRFFAERPEGSVSTLKIQRTQQEDSAVYLCASSLSPNGGATDTQYFGPGTRLTVL.

The CDR3 region has the DNA TGTGCCTGGGACCCTAGCTCTGGAAACACCATATATTTT. Protein: CAWDPSSGNTIYF. The chain is built from TRBV30 and TRBJ1-3; unclear D gene. The CDR3 is 13 amino acids. From germline, CDR1 is GTSNPN and CDR2 SVGIG (reference sequence). V lost 5 bases and J 0 bases, leaving 8 bases between the germline ends.

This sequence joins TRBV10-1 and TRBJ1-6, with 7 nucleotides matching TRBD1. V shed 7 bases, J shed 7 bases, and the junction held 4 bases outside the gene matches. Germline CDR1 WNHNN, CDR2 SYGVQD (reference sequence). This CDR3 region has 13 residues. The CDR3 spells CASNQGVNSPLHF. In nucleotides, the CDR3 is TGCGCCAGCAATCAGGGGGTGAATTCACCCCTCCACTTT.

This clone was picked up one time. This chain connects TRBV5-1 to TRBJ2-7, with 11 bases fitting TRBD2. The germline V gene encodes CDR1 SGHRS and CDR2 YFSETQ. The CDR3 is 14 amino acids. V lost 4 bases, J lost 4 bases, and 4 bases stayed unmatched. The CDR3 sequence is CASSRGTSGYEQYF. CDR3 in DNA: TGCGCCAGCAGCCGGGGGACTAGCGGTTACGAGCAGTACTTC.

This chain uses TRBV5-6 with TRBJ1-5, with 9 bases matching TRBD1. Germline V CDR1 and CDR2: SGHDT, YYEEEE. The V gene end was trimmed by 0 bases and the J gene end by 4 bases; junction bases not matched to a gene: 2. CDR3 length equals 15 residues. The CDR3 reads CASSLADRGNQPQHF. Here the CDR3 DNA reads TGTGCCAGCAGCTTGGCGGACAGGGGTAATCAGCCCCAGCATTTT.

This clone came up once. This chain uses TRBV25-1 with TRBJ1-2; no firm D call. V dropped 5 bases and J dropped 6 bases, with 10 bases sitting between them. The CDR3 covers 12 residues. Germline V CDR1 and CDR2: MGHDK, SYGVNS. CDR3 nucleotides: TGTGCCAGCAGTTTGGACGGGGATGGCTACACCTTC. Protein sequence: CASSLDGDGYTF.

CDR3 amino acids: CASSLEIARSYEQYF. The CDR3 region has the DNA TGTGCCAGCAGCTTGGAAATCGCCAGATCCTACGAGCAGTACTTC. The V call is TRBV5-5, the J call TRBJ2-7; D is uncertain. Trimming removed 0 bases at V and 1 base at J, with 11 bases between. Germline values: CDR1 SGHKS, CDR2 YYEKEE (reference sequence). The CDR3 is 15 amino acids.

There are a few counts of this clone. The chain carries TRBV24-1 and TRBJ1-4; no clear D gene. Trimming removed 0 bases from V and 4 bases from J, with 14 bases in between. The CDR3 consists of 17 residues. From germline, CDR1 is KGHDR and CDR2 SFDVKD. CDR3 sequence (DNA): TGTGCCACCAGTGATTTGCCCGGGAGGGCCAATAATGAAAAACTGTTTTTT. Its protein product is CATSDLPGRANNEKLFF.

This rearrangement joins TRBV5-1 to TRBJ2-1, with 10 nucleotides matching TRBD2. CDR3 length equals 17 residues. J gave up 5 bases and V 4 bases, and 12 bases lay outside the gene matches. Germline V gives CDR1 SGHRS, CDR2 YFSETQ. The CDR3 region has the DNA TGCGCCAGCAGCCCGGGAGGACTAGCGGTGATGAACAATGAGCAGTTCTTC. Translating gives CASSPGGLAVMNNEQFF.

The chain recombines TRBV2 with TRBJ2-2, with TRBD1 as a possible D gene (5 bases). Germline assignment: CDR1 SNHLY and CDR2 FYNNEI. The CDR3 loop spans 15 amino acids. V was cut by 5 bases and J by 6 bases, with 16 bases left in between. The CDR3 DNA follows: TGTGCCAGCAGTCCAAACCTACGACAGTCCGGGGAGCTGTTTTTT. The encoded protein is CASSPNLRQSGELFF.

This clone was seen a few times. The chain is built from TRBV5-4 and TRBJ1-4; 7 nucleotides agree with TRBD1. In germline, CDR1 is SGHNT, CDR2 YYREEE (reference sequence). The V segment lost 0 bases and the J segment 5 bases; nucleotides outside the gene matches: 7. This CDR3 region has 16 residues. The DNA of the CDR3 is TGTGCCAGCAGCTTGGGGCCCGGGACAGCAAATGAAAAACTGTTTTTT. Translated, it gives CASSLGPGTANEKLFF.

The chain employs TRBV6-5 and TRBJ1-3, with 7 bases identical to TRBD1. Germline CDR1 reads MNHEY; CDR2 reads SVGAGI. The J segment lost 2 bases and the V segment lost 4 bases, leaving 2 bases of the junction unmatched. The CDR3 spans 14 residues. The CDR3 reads CASSFDRAGNTIYF. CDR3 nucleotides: TGTGCCAGCAGTTTCGACAGGGCTGGAAACACCATATATTTT.

For the CDR3, the DNA is TGTGCCAGTACCTCAAGGAGACAGGGGTATGGCTACACCTTC. Its translation: CASTSRRQGYGYTF. The chain is built from TRBV19 and TRBJ1-2; 8 bases agree with TRBD1. The germline V gene encodes CDR1 LNHDA and CDR2 SQIVND (reference sequence). The CDR3 length is 14 residues. V trimming: 7 bases; J trimming: 5 bases; junction bases outside the gene matches: 9. Using reference TRBV19 and TRBJ1-2 for the parts outside the CDR3, the full variable domain is DGGITQSPKYLFRKEGQNVTLSCEQNLNHDAMYWYRQDPGQGLRLIYYSQIVNDFQKGDIAEGYSVSREKKESFPLTVTSAQKNPTAFYLCASTSRRQGYGYTFGSGTRLTVV.